These 31 T cell receptor beta chains were sequenced from one sample in a study of control samples from healthy donors and cancer patients. Generated by immunoSEQ multiplex PCR, the TCRdb table keeps only in-frame clones and is missing some. The sample lists about 130,000 clones, roughly 92% occurring once. The sample comprised blood. These receptors all come from a man aged 18 to 30 in good health.

This sequence joins TRBV9 and TRBJ1-2; D possibly corresponds to TRBD1 (5 bases). V dropped 0 bases and J dropped 4 bases, with 10 bases sitting between them. CDR1 and CDR2 from the germline V gene are SGDLS and YYNGEE. The CDR3 has 14 amino acids. The CDR3 loop reads CASSVAQGGYGYTF. As DNA, the CDR3 is TGTGCCAGCAGCGTAGCTCAGGGAGGCTATGGCTACACCTTC.

V is TRBV6-4 and J is TRBJ2-3; D may be TRBD1 or TRBD2 (6 bases each). This CDR3 is built from 15 residues. CDR1 and CDR2 from the germline V gene are MRHNA and SNTAGT. The V gene lost 2 bases and the J gene lost 2 bases, with 11 bases spanning the gap. CDR3 residues: CASSDAGTTTDTQYF. CDR3 sequence (DNA): TGTGCCAGCAGTGACGCGGGGACAACCACAGATACGCAGTATTTT.

V and J are TRBV19 and TRBJ1-1, with D maybe TRBD1 (6 bases). The germline V gene has CDR1 LNHDA and CDR2 SQIVND (reference sequence). The CDR3 has 13 amino acids. With 5 bases removed from V and 4 bases from J, the gap between germline ends came to 11 bases. The CDR3 DNA follows: TGTGCCAGTAGTGAGGGCAGGGGCACTGAAGCTTTCTTT. Translating gives CASSEGRGTEAFF.

The chain employs TRBV7-2 and TRBJ1-6; D remains unclear. The CDR3 loop spans 12 amino acids. The V gene lost 5 bases and the J gene lost 18 bases, with 17 bases spanning the gap. Germline CDR1 SGHTA, CDR2 FQGNSA. This CDR3 reads CASSGYNGVGHF. The CDR3 DNA is TGTGCCAGCAGCGGGTATAATGGCGTGGGCCACTTT.

Notes on this clone: The sample holds other DNA sequences that translate to the same CDR3. The V call is TRBV2, the J call TRBJ2-1; D is undetermined. Germline V gene lookup returns CDR1 SNHLY and CDR2 FYNNEI. Trimming took 3 bases from V and 7 from J, leaving 4 bases between them. There are 11 residues in the CDR3. CDR3: CASSEYNEQFF. CDR3 DNA sequence: TGTGCCAGCAGTGAGTATAATGAGCAGTTCTTC.

The rearrangement uses TRBV7-9 and TRBJ1-5, with D tentatively TRBD1 (6 bases). Trimming removed 5 bases at V and 3 bases at J, with 20 bases between. CDR3 length: 17 amino acids. Germline CDR1 SEHNR, CDR2 FQNEAQ (reference sequence). CDR3 in DNA: TGTGCCAGCAGCAAGGGACACGAGGGTTTTTCCAATCAGCCCCAGCATTTT. This encodes CASSKGHEGFSNQPQHF.

The gene calls are TRBV28 and TRBJ2-7; 11 bases align to TRBD1. V dropped 7 bases and J dropped 1; count of bases not matched to a gene: 6. The germline V gene has CDR1 MDHEN and CDR2 SYDVKM. The CDR3 totals 15 residues. CDR3 sequence (DNA): TGTGCCAGCAAGGGAGGGACAGGGGGATCCTACGAGCAGTACTTC. This gives the protein CASKGGTGGSYEQYF.

The V and J genes are TRBV5-1 and TRBJ2-5; 10 nucleotides match TRBD1. J lost 5 bases, V lost 2 bases, and 6 bases had no gene match. Looked up from germline, CDR1 is SGHRS and CDR2 is YFSETQ. CDR3 length equals 15 residues. The CDR3 protein is CASSLEDRGRETQYF. CDR3 DNA sequence: TGCGCCAGCAGCTTAGAGGACAGGGGGAGGGAGACCCAGTACTTC.

This clone was detected a few times. This chain joins TRBV19 and TRBJ1-2; 9 positions agree with TRBD1. From germline, CDR1 is LNHDA and CDR2 SQIVND (reference sequence). After removal of 3 bases from V and 5 bases from J, the junction contained 7 bases not matched to a gene. The CDR3 runs to 15 residues. The CDR3: CASSMRGQGDYGYTF. In DNA, the CDR3 is TGTGCCAGTAGTATGAGGGGACAGGGAGATTATGGCTACACCTTC.

The rearrangement joins TRBV3-1 (or the pseudogene TRBV3-2) to TRBJ2-1; the match to TRBD1 covers 8 bases. Germline CDR1 and CDR2: LGHDT and YNNKEL (reference sequence). The CDR3 sequence is 15 residues long. Unmatched junction bases numbered 5, after V lost 4 bases and J lost 3 bases. CDR3 bases: TGTGCCAGCAGCCCCCCTGACAGGGGCTACAATGAGCAGTTCTTC. Translation gives CASSPPDRGYNEQFF.

V usage is TRBV6-6 and J usage is TRBJ2-1, with a possible D match to TRBD2 (7 bases). Between the trimmed V and J ends, which lost 0 bases and 8 bases, there was a span of 11 bases. The CDR3 is 14 amino acids. The V gene's germline CDR1 is MNHNY and CDR2 SVGAGI (reference sequence). CDR3 residues: CASSYSGGGDEQFF. CDR3 coding DNA: TGTGCCAGCAGTTACTCGGGGGGGGGCGATGAGCAGTTCTTC.

As DNA, the CDR3 is TGTGCCAGCAGCCCGGCAGGGAACCAGCCCCAGCATTTT. Protein sequence: CASSPAGNQPQHF. The chain joins TRBV7-9 to TRBJ1-5; D possibly corresponds to TRBD1 (5 bases). Trimming stripped 5 bases from V and 7 bases from J, with 12 bases between. Germline-derived CDR1 and CDR2 are SEHNR and FQNEAQ (reference sequence). The CDR3 has 13 amino acids.

This clone was detected a few times. This CDR3 is also generated by other DNA sequences in the sample. This chain joins TRBV5-6 and TRBJ1-2; 9 bases fit TRBD1. This CDR3 region has 16 residues. V gave up 0 bases and J gave up 2 bases; unmatched junction bases: 5. The germline V gene encodes CDR1 SGHDT and CDR2 YYEEEE. The CDR3 region is CASSLVGQGSNYGYTF. The CDR3 DNA is TGTGCCAGCAGCTTGGTGGGACAGGGCTCAAACTATGGCTACACCTTC. The variable domain in full, completed from reference TRBV5-6 and TRBJ1-2, reads DAGVTQSPTHLIKTRGQQVTLRCSPKSGHDTVSWYQQALGQGPQFIFQYYEEEERQRGNFPDRFSGHQFPNYSSELNVNALLLGDSALYLCASSLVGQGSNYGYTFGSGTRLTVV.

This clone was seen only a few times. The J gene is TRBJ2-7, the V gene TRBV5-1; D unclear. Germline V gives CDR1 SGHRS, CDR2 YFSETQ. The CDR3 runs 14 residues. Deletions cut 3 bases from V and 1 base from J, with 11 bases between. The CDR3 DNA reads TGCGCCAGCAGCTCCGGACCCGGATCCTACGAGCAGTACTTC. Its translation: CASSSGPGSYEQYF.

As to this clone: Germline is not matched at one junction end, which may reflect a read error. V and J are TRBV28 and TRBJ1-2; 8 bases are shared with TRBD1. The CDR3 extends over 12 amino acids. The V gene's germline CDR1 is MDHEN and CDR2 SYDVKM. CDR3 bases: TGTGCCAGCAGTTTTTTGGGACAGGACTTAAAATTC. Protein: CASSFLGQDLKF.

This chain uses TRBV5-1 with TRBJ2-3; 7 nucleotides align to TRBD2. V lost 4 bases to trimming and J lost 4 bases; unmatched junction nucleotides: 9. In germline, CDR1 is SGHRS, CDR2 YFSETQ. The CDR3 extends over 15 amino acids. This chain's CDR3 is CASSPMTSLADTQYF. The CDR3 DNA is TGCGCCAGCAGCCCCATGACTAGCCTCGCAGATACGCAGTATTTT.

This chain's CDR3 is CASSRGDRVLDTQYF. The CDR3 bases are TGTGCCAGCAGTCGTGGGGACAGGGTTTTAGATACGCAGTATTTT. The chain links TRBV6-5 to TRBJ2-3; 9 bases match TRBD1. This CDR3 has 15 amino acids. The ends lost 5 bases at V and 5 bases at J; junction bases unmatched: 8. Looked up from germline, CDR1 is MNHEY and CDR2 is SVGAGI.

The chain is built from TRBV5-1 and TRBJ1-3; weak D call: TRBD1 (6 bases). The V gene lost 4 bases and the J gene lost 1 base, with 9 bases spanning the gap. This CDR3 has 14 amino acids. Germline V gives CDR1 SGHRS, CDR2 YFSETQ. In DNA form, the CDR3 reads TGCGCCAGCAGCACAGGGTTTTCTGGAAACACCATATATTTT. This gives the protein CASSTGFSGNTIYF. The full variable domain, its missing parts supplied by reference TRBV5-1 and TRBJ1-3, is KAGVTQTPRYLIKTRGQQVTLSCSPISGHRSVSWYQQTPGQGLQFLFEYFSETQRNKGNFPGRFSGRQFSNSRSEMNVSTLELGDSALYLCASSTGFSGNTIYFGEGSWLTVV.

The chain employs TRBV7-9 and TRBJ1-6, with D uncertain. Germline V CDR1 and CDR2: SEHNR, FQNEAQ (reference sequence). This CDR3 is 17 amino acids long. V was trimmed by 1 base and J by 0 bases, leaving 10 bases between them. CDR3: CASSLDGRSSYNSPLHF. The CDR3 DNA sequence: TGTGCCAGCAGCTTAGACGGACGGAGCTCCTATAATTCACCCCTCCACTTT.

The chain joins TRBV3-1 (or the pseudogene TRBV3-2) to TRBJ2-3, with a tentative D call TRBD2 (5 bases). The germline CDR1 and CDR2 sequences are LGHDT and YNNKEL (reference sequence). This CDR3 comprises 14 residues. Trimming took off 4 bases at V and 4 bases at J, with 12 bases between the two ends. CDR3 bases: TGTGCCAGCAGCCCCCAAATTAGCGCAGATACGCAGTATTTT. Protein product: CASSPQISADTQYF.

This rearrangement joins TRBV4-1 to TRBJ1-6, with D tentatively TRBD1 (5 bases). V shed 0 bases and J shed 8 bases, with 26 bases lying between them. The germline V gene has CDR1 MGHRA and CDR2 YSYEKL. CDR3 length: 20 amino acids. CDR3: CASSQDGNRRGAGFHSPLHF. The CDR3 region has the DNA TGCGCCAGCAGCCAAGATGGAAACAGGAGGGGCGCGGGCTTCCATTCACCCCTCCACTTT.

This chain joins TRBV4-1 and TRBJ1-3; 8 bases match TRBD1. The V segment lost 1 base and the J segment 3 bases; nucleotides outside the gene matches: 8. This CDR3 comprises 17 residues. Germline V gene lookup returns CDR1 MGHRA and CDR2 YSYEKL. The CDR3 nucleotides read TGCGCCAGCAGCCAAGGGCGACAGGGGCAACGTGGAAACACCATATATTTT. It translates to CASSQGRQGQRGNTIYF.

The chain employs TRBV5-5 and TRBJ2-7; TRBD1 or TRBD2 may be the D gene (6 bases each). The V end lost 4 bases, the J end lost 5 bases, and 19 bases lay between the germline ends. Looked up from germline, CDR1 is SGHKS and CDR2 is YYEKEE (reference sequence). CDR3 length: 15 amino acids. CDR3 sequence: CASSRGRGEINEQYF. The CDR3 bases are TGTGCCAGCAGCCGGGGTAGGGGGGAGATCAACGAGCAGTACTTC.

The gene calls are TRBV12-5 and TRBJ1-1; TRBD1 aligns across 9 bases. This CDR3 is built from 16 residues. V was pared by 2 bases and J by 5 bases, with 9 bases of the junction left unmatched. Germline V CDR1 and CDR2: LGHNT, FRNRAP. The CDR3 reads CASGLPGTGRRTEAFF. CDR3 bases: TGTGCTAGTGGTTTGCCCGGGACAGGGAGACGGACTGAAGCTTTCTTT.

V and J are TRBV7-9 and TRBJ2-2, with a weak D call TRBD2 (6 bases). The CDR3 consists of 15 residues. V was shortened by 4 bases and J by 4 bases, with 13 bases between the two germline ends. CDR1 and CDR2 from the germline V gene are SEHNR and FQNEAQ (reference sequence). In DNA, the CDR3 is TGTGCCAGCAGCTCCGGGACTTCACTCACCGGGGAGCTGTTTTTT. Its translation: CASSSGTSLTGELFF.

The V call is TRBV2, the J call TRBJ1-5; unclear D gene. The V end lost 1 base, the J end lost 3 bases, and 7 bases lay between the germline ends. This CDR3 contains 14 residues. Germline assignment: CDR1 SNHLY and CDR2 FYNNEI. CDR3 sequence: CASSEGRVNQPQHF. The CDR3 nucleotides read TGTGCCAGCAGTGAAGGTCGGGTCAATCAGCCCCAGCATTTT.

The genes are TRBV4-1 and TRBJ2-5, with a tentative D call TRBD2 (6 bases). The germline V gene encodes CDR1 MGHRA and CDR2 YSYEKL. This CDR3 has 18 residues. Trimming pared 3 bases from V and 0 bases from J, leaving 20 bases between. The CDR3 reads CASSQTGVGNMYQETQYF. CDR3 bases: TGCGCCAGCAGCCAGACGGGGGTGGGCAACATGTACCAAGAGACCCAGTACTTC.

The V and J genes are TRBV24-1 and TRBJ1-2, with D tentatively TRBD1 (5 bases). The CDR3 runs to 14 residues. CDR1 and CDR2 (germline): KGHDR, SFDVKD. V gave up 8 bases and J gave up 5 bases, with 17 bases separating them. CDR3 sequence: CATTQAGRRYGYTF. CDR3 in DNA: TGTGCCACCACCCAGGCAGGGCGTCGGTATGGCTACACCTTC.

This rearrangement joins TRBV7-9 to TRBJ2-1, with 7 bases identical to TRBD2. The J segment lost 5 bases and the V segment lost 5 bases, leaving 12 bases of the junction unmatched. CDR1 is SEHNR and CDR2 is FQNEAQ in the germline V gene (reference sequence). This CDR3 region has 16 residues. The CDR3 spells CASSPTSAAQDNEQFF. The CDR3 DNA reads TGTGCCAGCAGCCCCACTAGCGCCGCCCAGGACAATGAGCAGTTCTTC.

This rearrangement joins TRBV7-2 to TRBJ1-5; 7 bases line up with TRBD1. V lost 5 bases and J lost 6; bases outside the gene matches: 10. The germline V gene encodes CDR1 SGHTA and CDR2 FQGNSA. The CDR3 extends over 15 amino acids. Here the CDR3 DNA reads TGTGCCAGCAGCCGCCCCGACAGGGTTACTCAGCCCCAGCATTTT. Translating it yields CASSRPDRVTQPQHF.

This clone has only a few counts. This chain connects TRBV27 to TRBJ1-3; D call uncertain. CDR1 and CDR2 (germline): MNHEY, SMNVEV (reference sequence). Trimming stripped 5 bases from V and 2 bases from J, with 7 bases between. The CDR3 covers 13 residues. CDR3 sequence reads: CASSPGAGNTIYF. The CDR3 DNA sequence: TGTGCCAGCAGTCCCGGGGCTGGAAACACCATATATTTT.